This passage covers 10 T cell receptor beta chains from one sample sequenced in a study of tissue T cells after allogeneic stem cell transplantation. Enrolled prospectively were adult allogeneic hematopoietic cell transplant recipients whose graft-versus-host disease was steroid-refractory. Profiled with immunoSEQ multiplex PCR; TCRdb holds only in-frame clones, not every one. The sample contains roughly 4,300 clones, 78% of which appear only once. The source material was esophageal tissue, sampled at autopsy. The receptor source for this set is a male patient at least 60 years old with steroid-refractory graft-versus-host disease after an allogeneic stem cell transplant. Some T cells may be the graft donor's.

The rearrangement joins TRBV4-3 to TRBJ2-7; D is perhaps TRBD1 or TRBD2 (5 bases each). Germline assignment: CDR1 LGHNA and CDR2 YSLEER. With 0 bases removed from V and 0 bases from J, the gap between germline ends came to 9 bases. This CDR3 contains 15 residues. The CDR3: CASSQEPGSSYEQYF. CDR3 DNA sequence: TGCGCCAGCAGCCAAGAACCAGGGAGCTCCTACGAGCAGTACTTC.

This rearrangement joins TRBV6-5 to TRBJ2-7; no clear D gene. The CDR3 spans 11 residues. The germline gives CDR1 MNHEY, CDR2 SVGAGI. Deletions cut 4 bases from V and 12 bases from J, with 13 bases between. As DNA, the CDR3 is TGTGCCAGCAGTTCTGCCCGGGTATTGTACTTC. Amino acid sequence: CASSSARVLYF.

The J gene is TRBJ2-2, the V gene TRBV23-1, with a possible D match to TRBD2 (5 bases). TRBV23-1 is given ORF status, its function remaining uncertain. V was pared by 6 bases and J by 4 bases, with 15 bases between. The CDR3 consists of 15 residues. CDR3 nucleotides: TGCGCCAGCAGGATAGGCGGGCCGCGCACCGGGGAGCTGTTTTTT. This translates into CASRIGGPRTGELFF.

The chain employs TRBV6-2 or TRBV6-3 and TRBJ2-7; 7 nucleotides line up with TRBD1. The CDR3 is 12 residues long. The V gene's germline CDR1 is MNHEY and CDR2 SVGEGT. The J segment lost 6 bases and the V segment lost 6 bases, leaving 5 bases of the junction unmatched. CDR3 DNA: TGTGCCAGCAGCCACACAGGGGTCGAGCAGTACTTC. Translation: CASSHTGVEQYF.

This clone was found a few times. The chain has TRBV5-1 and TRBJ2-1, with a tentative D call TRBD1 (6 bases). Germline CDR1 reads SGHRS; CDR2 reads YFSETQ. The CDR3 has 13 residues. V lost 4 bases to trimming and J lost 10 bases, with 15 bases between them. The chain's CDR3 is CASSRGGDREQFF. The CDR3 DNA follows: TGCGCCAGCAGCCGTGGAGGAGACAGGGAGCAGTTCTTC.

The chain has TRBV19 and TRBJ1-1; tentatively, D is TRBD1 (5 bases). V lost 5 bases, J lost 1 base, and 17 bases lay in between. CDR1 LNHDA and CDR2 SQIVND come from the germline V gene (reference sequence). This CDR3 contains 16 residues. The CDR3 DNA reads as TGTGCCAGTAGTCTTACGTCTGGGACGCCGAACACTGAAGCTTTCTTT. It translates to CASSLTSGTPNTEAFF.

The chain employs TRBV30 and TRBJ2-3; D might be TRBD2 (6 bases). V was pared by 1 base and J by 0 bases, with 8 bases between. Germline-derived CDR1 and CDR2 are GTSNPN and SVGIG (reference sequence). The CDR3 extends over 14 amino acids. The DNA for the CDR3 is TGTGCCTGGAGTGCGGACTATAGCACAGATACGCAGTATTTT. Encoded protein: CAWSADYSTDTQYF. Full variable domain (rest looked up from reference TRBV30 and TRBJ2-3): SQTIHQWPATLVQPVGSPLSLECTVEGTSNPNLYWYRQAAGRGLQLLFYSVGIGQISSEVPQNLSASRPQDRQFILSSKKLLLSDSGFYLCAWSADYSTDTQYFGPGTRLTVL.

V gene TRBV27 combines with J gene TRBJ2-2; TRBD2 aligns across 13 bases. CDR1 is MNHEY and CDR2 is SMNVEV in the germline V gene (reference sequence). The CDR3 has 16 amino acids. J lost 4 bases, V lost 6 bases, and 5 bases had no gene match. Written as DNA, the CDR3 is TGTGCCAGCAGGGAACTAGCGGGGGGGTTCACCGGGGAGCTGTTTTTT. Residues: CASRELAGGFTGELFF.

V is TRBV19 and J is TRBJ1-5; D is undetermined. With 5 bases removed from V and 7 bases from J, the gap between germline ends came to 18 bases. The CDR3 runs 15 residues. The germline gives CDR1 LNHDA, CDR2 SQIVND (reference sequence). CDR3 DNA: TGTGCCAGTAGTGTAACCGGAGGGTTTGGACAGCCCCAGCATTTT. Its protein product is CASSVTGGFGQPQHF.

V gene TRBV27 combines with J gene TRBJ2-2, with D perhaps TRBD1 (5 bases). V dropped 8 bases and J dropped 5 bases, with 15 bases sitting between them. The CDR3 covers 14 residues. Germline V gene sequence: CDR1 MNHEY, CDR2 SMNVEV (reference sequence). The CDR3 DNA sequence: TGTGCCAGCCAGATGAGACAGATGACCGGGGAGCTGTTTTTT. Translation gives CASQMRQMTGELFF.